This T cell receptor (beta chain) was retrieved from a study of T cell responses to AZD1222 COVID-19 vaccine. Libraries were prepared by immunoSEQ multiplex PCR; TCRdb keeps only in-frame clonotypes and omits some of them. The repertoire includes approximately 110,000 clones, 89% of them detected once, and roughly 3.9% sits in the top ten. Per the germline V gene, CDR1 is MRHNA and CDR2 is SNTAGT. The CDR3 extends over 13 amino acids. V lost 4 bases to trimming and J lost 4 bases, with 8 bases between them. Source: peripheral blood, taken on day 0 of AZD1222 vaccination. This chain connects TRBV6-4 to TRBJ2-1; D perhaps matches TRBD2 (5 bases). This receptor was taken from an adult in good health. The CDR3 bases are TGTGCCAGCAGTGCTCGACTATACAATGAGCAGTTCTTC. Protein product: CASSARLYNEQFF.